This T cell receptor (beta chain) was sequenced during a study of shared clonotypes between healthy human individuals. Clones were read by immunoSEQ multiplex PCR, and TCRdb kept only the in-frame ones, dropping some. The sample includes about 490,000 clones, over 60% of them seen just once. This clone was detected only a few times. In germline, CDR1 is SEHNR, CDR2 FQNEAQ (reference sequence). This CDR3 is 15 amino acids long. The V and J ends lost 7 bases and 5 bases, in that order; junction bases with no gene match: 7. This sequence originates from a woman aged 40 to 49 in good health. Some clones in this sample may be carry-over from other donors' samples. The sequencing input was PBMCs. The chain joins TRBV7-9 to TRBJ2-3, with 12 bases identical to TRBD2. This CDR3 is CASTSTSGSEDTQYF. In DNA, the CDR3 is TGTGCCAGCACCTCGACTAGCGGGAGTGAAGATACGCAGTATTTT.